The present TCR beta chain was sequenced within a study of blood T cell repertoires in COVID-19. The overall study: Some COVID-19 samples were acute and others convalescent; all came from the United States, Italy and Spain. PBMCs, B-cell-depleted T cells, or T cells were the source of the cDNA or gDNA that made up the material.

Authors' processing steps: By means of reference gene primer amplification, nucleated cell counts were estimated. The repertoire was sequenced with immunoSEQ multiplex PCR; TCRdb's copy has only in-frame clones and lacks some. The V and J calls and clone size are taken from that table; D and trimming were inferred from the DNA. Among around 170,000 clones listed, about 86% were seen once. V shed 1 base and J 5 bases; nucleotides not matched to a gene: 8. In germline, CDR1 is LGHNA, CDR2 YSLEER. There are 16 residues in the CDR3. The gene calls are TRBV4-3 and TRBJ2-5; 9 bases are shared with TRBD2. Sequences were obtained from peripheral blood. The TCR originated in a woman in her sixties or seventies with acute or convalescent COVID-19. The CDR3 DNA reads as TGCGCCAGCAGCCAAGTCGGCGGGAGGGCCGGGGAGACCCAGTACTTC. Protein product: CASSQVGGRAGETQYF.